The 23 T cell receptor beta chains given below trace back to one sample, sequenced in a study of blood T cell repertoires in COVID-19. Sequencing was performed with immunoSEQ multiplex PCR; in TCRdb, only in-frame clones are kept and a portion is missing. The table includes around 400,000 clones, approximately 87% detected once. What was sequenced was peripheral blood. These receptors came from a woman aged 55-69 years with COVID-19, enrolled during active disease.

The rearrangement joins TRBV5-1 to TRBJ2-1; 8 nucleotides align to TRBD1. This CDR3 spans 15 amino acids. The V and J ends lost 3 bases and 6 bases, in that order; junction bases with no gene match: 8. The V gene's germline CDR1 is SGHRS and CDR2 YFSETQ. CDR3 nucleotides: TGCGCCAGCAGCTCCTGGGTACAGGGGGTCAATGAGCAGTTCTTC. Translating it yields CASSSWVQGVNEQFF.

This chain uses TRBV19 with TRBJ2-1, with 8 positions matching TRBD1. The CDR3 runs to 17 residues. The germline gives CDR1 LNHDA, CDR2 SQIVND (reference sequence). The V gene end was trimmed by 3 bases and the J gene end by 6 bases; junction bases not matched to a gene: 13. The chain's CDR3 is CASSIDGWNRGINEQFF. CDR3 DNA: TGTGCCAGTAGTATTGATGGGTGGAACAGGGGGATCAATGAGCAGTTCTTC.

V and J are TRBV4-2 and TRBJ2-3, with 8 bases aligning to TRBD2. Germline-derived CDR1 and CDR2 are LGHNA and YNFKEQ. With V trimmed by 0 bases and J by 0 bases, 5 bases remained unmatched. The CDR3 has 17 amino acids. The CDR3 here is CASSQEGGGLSTDTQYF. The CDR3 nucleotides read TGTGCCAGCAGCCAAGAAGGCGGGGGGCTGAGCACAGATACGCAGTATTTT.

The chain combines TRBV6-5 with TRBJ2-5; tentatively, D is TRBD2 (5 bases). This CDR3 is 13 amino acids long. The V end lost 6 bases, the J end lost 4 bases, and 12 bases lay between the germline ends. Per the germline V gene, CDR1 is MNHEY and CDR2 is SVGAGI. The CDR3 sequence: CASSRTRRETQYF. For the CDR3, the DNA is TGTGCCAGCAGCCGTACTAGACGAGAGACCCAGTACTTC.

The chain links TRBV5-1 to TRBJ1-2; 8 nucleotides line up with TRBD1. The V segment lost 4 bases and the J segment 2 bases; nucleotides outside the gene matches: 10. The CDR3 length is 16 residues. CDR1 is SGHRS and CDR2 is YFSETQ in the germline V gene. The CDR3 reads CASSVTGQALNYGYTF. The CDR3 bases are TGCGCCAGCAGCGTGACGGGACAGGCCTTGAACTATGGCTACACCTTC.

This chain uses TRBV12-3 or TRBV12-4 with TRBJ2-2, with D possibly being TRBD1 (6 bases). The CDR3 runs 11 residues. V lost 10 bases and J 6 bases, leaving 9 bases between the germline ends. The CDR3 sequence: CATRGAGELFF. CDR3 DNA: TGTGCCACCAGGGGAGCCGGGGAGCTGTTTTTT.

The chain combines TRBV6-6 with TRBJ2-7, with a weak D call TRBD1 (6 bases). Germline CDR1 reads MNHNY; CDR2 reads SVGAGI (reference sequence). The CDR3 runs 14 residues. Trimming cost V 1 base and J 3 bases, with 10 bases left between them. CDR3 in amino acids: CASSYYDRIYEQYF. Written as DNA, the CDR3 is TGTGCCAGCAGTTACTACGACAGGATCTACGAGCAGTACTTC.

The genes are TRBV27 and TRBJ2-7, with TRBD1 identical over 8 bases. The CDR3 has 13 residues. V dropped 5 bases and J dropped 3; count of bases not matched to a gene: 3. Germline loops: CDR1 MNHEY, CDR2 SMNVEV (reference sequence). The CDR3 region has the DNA TGTGCCAGCAGTAGGGGACAGGTCTACGAGCAGTACTTC. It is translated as CASSRGQVYEQYF.

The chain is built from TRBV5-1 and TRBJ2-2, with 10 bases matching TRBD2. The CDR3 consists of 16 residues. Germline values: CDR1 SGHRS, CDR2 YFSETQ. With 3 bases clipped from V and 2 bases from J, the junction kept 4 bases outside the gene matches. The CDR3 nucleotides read TGCGCCAGCAGCTCAACTAGCGGGGTTAACACCGGGGAGCTGTTTTTT. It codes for CASSSTSGVNTGELFF.

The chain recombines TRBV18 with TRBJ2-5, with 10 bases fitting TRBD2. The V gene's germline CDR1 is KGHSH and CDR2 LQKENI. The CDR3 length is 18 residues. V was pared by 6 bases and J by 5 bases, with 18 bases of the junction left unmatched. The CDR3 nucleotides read TGTGCCAGCTCGCCCGTCCAGGTAGCGGGGGGCCCTTCGGAGACCCAGTACTTC. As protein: CASSPVQVAGGPSETQYF.

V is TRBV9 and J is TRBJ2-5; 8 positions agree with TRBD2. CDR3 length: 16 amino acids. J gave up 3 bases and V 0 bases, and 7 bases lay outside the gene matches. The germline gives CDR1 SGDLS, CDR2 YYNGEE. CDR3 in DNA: TGTGCCAGCAGCGTAGGGGGACTAGAGATGAAAGAGACCCAGTACTTC. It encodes CASSVGGLEMKETQYF.

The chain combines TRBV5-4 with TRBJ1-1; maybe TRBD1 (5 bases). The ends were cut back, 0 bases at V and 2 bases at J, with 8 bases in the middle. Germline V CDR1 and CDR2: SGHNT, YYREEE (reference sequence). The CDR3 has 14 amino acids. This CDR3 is CASSLEGLNTEAFF. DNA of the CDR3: TGTGCCAGCAGCTTGGAGGGGCTCAACACTGAAGCTTTCTTT.

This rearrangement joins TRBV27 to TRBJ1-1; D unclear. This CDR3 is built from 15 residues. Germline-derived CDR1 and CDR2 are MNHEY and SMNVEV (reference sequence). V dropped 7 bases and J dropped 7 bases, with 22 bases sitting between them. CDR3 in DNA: TGTGCCAGCATCGCGGGAGGCAGACCGTCAATTGAAGCTTTCTTT. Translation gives CASIAGGRPSIEAFF.

The DNA of the CDR3 is TGCGCCAGCAGCCCTTGGACTAGCGGGGGGTTCCACGAGCAGTACTTC. It translates to CASSPWTSGGFHEQYF. The chain employs TRBV5-1 and TRBJ2-7; 14 positions agree with TRBD2. V lost 4 bases, J lost 5 bases, and 8 bases stayed unmatched. The CDR3 length is 16 residues. Germline CDR1 and CDR2: SGHRS and YFSETQ.

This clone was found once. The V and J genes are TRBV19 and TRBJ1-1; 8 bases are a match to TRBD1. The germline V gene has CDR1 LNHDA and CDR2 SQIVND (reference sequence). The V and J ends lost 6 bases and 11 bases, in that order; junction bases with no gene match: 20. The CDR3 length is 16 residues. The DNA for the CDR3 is TGTGCCAGTAGCCCAACCCCCGGGACAGGCGGCCCATGGGCTTTCTTT. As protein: CASSPTPGTGGPWAFF.

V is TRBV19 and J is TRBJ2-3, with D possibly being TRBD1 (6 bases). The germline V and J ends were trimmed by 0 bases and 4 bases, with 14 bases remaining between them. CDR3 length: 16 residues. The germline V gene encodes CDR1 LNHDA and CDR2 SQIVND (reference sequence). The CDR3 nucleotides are TGTGCCAGTAGTATAGATACACAGGGTGGCCCAGATACGCAGTATTTT. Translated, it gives CASSIDTQGGPDTQYF.

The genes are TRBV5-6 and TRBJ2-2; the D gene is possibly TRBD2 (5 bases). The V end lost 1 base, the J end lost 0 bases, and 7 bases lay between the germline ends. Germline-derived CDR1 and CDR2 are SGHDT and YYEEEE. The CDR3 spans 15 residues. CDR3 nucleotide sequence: TGTGCCAGCAGCTTGCGAGGGACGAACACCGGGGAGCTGTTTTTT. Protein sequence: CASSLRGTNTGELFF. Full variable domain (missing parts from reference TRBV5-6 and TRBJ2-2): DAGVTQSPTHLIKTRGQQVTLRCSPKSGHDTVSWYQQALGQGPQFIFQYYEEEERQRGNFPDRFSGHQFPNYSSELNVNALLLGDSALYLCASSLRGTNTGELFFGEGSRLTVL.

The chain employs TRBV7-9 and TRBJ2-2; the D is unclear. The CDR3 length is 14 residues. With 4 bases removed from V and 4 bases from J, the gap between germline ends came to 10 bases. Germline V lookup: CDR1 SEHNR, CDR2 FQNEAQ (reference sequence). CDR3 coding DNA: TGTGCCAGCAGCTCCCTATCAGGCACCGGGGAGCTGTTTTTT. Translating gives CASSSLSGTGELFF. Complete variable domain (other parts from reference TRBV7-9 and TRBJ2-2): DTGVSQNPRHKITKRGQNVTFRCDPISEHNRLYWYRQTLGQGPEFLTYFQNEAQLEKSRLLSDRFSAERPKGSFSTLEIQRTEQGDSAMYLCASSSLSGTGELFFGEGSRLTVL.

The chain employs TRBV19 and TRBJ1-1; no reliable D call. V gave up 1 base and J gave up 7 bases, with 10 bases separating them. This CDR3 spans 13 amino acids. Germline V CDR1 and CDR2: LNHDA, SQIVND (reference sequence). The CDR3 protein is CASSIGGVFEAFF. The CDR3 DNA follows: TGTGCCAGTAGTATAGGCGGAGTCTTTGAAGCTTTCTTT.

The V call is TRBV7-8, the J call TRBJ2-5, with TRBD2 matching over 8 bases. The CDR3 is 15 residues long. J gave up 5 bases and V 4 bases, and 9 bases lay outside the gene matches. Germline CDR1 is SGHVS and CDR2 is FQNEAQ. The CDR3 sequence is CASSYGGGHYETQYF. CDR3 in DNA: TGTGCCAGCAGCTACGGGGGGGGACATTATGAGACCCAGTACTTC.

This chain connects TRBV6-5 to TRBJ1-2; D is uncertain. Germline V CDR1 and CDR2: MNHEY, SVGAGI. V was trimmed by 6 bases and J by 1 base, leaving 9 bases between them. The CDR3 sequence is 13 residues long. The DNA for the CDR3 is TGTGCCAGCAGGTTTGGGCTTAACTATGGCTACACCTTC. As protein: CASRFGLNYGYTF.

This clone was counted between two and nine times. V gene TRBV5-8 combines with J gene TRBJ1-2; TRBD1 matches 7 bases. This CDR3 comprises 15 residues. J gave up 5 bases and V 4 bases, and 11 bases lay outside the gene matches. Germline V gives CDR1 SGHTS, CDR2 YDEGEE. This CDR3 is CASSQTPGQQYGYTF. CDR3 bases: TGTGCCAGCAGCCAAACGCCGGGACAGCAGTATGGCTACACCTTC.

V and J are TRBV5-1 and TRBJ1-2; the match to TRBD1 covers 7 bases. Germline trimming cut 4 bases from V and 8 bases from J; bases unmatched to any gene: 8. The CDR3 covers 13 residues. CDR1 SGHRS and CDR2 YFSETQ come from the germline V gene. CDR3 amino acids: CASSLRGQPGYTF. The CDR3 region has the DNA TGCGCCAGCAGCCTTAGGGGACAGCCCGGCTACACCTTC.